Reported below is one T cell receptor (beta chain). Time point given: baseline pretreatment blood. Sample treatment: 15 Gy SBRT to primary tumor, nephrectomy 4 weeks later. Generated by immunoSEQ multiplex PCR, the TCRdb table keeps only in-frame clones and is missing some. The repertoire includes approximately 100,000 clones, approximately 86% of them detected once, and under 9.5% sits in the top ten. The sample comes from a study of radiation and T cells in renal cell carcinoma. The sample was blood, taken from a patient whose treatment included radiotherapy and nephrectomy. The TCR comes from a man between 50 and 59 years old with renal cell carcinoma.

CDR3 protein: CASSIKNGGNYYGYTF. The CDR3 DNA reads TGTGCCAGTAGTATCAAGAATGGGGGGAATTACTATGGCTACACCTTC. The chain recombines TRBV19 with TRBJ1-2; D possibly corresponds to TRBD1 (5 bases). Trimming took 3 bases from V and 3 from J, leaving 17 bases between them. This CDR3 has 16 amino acids. Germline V gene lookup returns CDR1 LNHDA and CDR2 SQIVND (reference sequence).